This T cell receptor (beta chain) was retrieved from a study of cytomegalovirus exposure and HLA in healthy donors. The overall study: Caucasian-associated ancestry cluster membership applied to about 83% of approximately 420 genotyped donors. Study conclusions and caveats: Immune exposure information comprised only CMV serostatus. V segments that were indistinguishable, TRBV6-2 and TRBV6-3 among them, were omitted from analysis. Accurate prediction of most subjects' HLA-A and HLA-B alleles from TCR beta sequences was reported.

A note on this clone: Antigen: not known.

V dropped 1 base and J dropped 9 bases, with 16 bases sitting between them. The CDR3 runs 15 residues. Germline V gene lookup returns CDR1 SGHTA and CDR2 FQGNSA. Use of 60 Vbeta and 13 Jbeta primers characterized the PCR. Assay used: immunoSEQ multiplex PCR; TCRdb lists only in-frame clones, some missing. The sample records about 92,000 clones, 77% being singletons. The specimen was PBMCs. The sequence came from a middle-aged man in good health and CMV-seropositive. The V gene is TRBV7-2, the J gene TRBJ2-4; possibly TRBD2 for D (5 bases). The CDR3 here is CASSLGSQSRGIQYF. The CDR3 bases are TGTGCCAGCAGCTTAGGGAGCCAAAGCCGGGGCATTCAGTACTTC.